The 19 T cell receptor beta chains below all came from one sample that was sequenced in a study of blood T cell repertoires in COVID-19. Clones were sequenced by immunoSEQ multiplex PCR, and TCRdb holds only the in-frame ones, with some missing. The data contain some 220,000 clones, just under 85% of them singletons. Sequencing was performed on PBMCs or T cells enriched from blood (not recorded which). The receptors originated from a woman in her forties with acute COVID-19.

The chain links TRBV6-5 to TRBJ1-1; 9 bases match TRBD1. After removal of 0 bases from V and 6 bases from J, the junction contained 5 bases not matched to a gene. The CDR3 sequence is 15 residues long. CDR1 and CDR2 (germline): MNHEY, SVGAGI. This CDR3 reads CASSYSIQGAAEAFF. CDR3 in DNA: TGTGCCAGCAGTTACTCGATACAGGGGGCCGCTGAAGCTTTCTTT.

The count of this clone is one. The chain employs TRBV18 and TRBJ1-2, with 7 bases identical to TRBD1. The junction had 23 bases not matched to a gene; V was cut back by 3 bases and J by 7 bases. Germline CDR1 reads KGHSH; CDR2 reads LQKENI. This CDR3 contains 19 residues. The CDR3 here is CASSPQMPGQTSGASGYTF. CDR3 nucleotide sequence: TGTGCCAGCTCACCTCAAATGCCGGGACAGACATCCGGCGCAAGTGGCTACACCTTC. The full variable domain, completed using reference TRBV18 and TRBJ1-2, is NAGVMQNPRHLVRRRGQEARLRCSPMKGHSHVYWYRQLPEEGLKFMVYLQKENIIDESGMPKERFSAEFPKEGPSILRIQQVVRGDSAAYFCASSPQMPGQTSGASGYTFGSGTRLTVV.

The chain employs TRBV19 and TRBJ1-1; D is uncertain. Trimming removed 3 bases from V and 0 bases from J, with 11 bases in between. This CDR3 region has 15 residues. Per germline, CDR1 LNHDA and CDR2 SQIVND (reference sequence). CDR3 sequence (DNA): TGTGCCAGTAGTATGGGGATCGGGGTGAACACTGAAGCTTTCTTT. As protein: CASSMGIGVNTEAFF.

The chain joins TRBV29-1 to TRBJ1-2; D remains ambiguous. Germline CDR1 reads SQVTM; CDR2 reads ANQGSEA. The CDR3 contains 12 residues. V lost 6 bases, J lost 4 bases, and 12 bases lay in between. The CDR3 nucleotides read TGCAGCGTACCGATTGGCTCCTATGGCTACACCTTC. This codes for CSVPIGSYGYTF. The full variable domain, completed using reference TRBV29-1 and TRBJ1-2, is SAVISQKPSRDICQRGTSLTIQCQVDSQVTMMFWYRQQPGQSLTLIATANQGSEATYESGFVIDKFPISRPNLTFSTLTVSNMSPEDSSIYLCSVPIGSYGYTFGSGTRLTVV.

The rearrangement links TRBV6-5 to TRBJ2-7; perhaps TRBD1 as D (6 bases). The CDR3 runs 14 residues. Trimming stripped 6 bases from V and 12 bases from J, with 24 bases between. CDR1 and CDR2 (germline): MNHEY, SVGAGI. CDR3 sequence (DNA): TGTGCCAGCAGCTGGGACATTAGCCGGATTGATCTGTACTTC. Encoded protein: CASSWDISRIDLYF.

The chain links TRBV12-3 or TRBV12-4 to TRBJ2-7, with D maybe TRBD2 (6 bases). The CDR3 runs 13 residues. V was shortened by 7 bases and J by 6 bases, with 16 bases between the two germline ends. The CDR3 DNA is TGTGCCAGCAATCACGGGGGAGGATCCGAGCAGTACTTC. It encodes CASNHGGGSEQYF.

For the CDR3, the DNA is TGTGCCAGCAGCTTAAGGAGGTCGGGGAGCTACGAGCAGTACTTC. Its translation is CASSLRRSGSYEQYF. V gene TRBV11-2 combines with J gene TRBJ2-7; D is possibly TRBD2 (5 bases). This CDR3 is built from 15 residues. The germline V gene has CDR1 SGHAT and CDR2 FQNNGV. Trimming shortened V by 2 bases and J by 3 bases, and 14 bases separated the two germline ends.

The V gene is TRBV3-1 (or the pseudogene TRBV3-2), the J gene TRBJ2-1; D unclear. This CDR3 has 15 residues. CDR1 is LGHDT and CDR2 is YNNKEL in the germline V gene (reference sequence). V was clipped by 2 bases and J by 0 bases, with 8 bases between them. The CDR3 here is CASSQTPSSYNEQFF. For the CDR3, the DNA is TGTGCCAGCAGCCAAACGCCTAGCTCCTACAATGAGCAGTTCTTC.

This clone was counted a single time. CDR3 sequence reads: CASSELDNTEAFF. The CDR3 DNA sequence: TGTGCCAGCAGTGAACTAGACAACACTGAAGCTTTCTTT. The chain links TRBV25-1 to TRBJ1-1; no definite D call. In germline, CDR1 is MGHDK, CDR2 SYGVNS. Trimming removed 2 bases from V and 2 bases from J, with 6 bases in between. The CDR3 is 13 amino acids.

The genes are TRBV2 and TRBJ2-3; D is unresolved. Looked up from germline, CDR1 is SNHLY and CDR2 is FYNNEI. V dropped 11 bases and J dropped 3 bases, with 21 bases sitting between them. The CDR3 runs 15 residues. The CDR3 region has the DNA TGTGCCGGCGGTATTACCCACTTGAGTACAGATACGCAGTATTTT. Translation gives CAGGITHLSTDTQYF.

The V gene is TRBV27, the J gene TRBJ2-7, with D perhaps matching TRBD2 (5 bases). The V gene's germline CDR1 is MNHEY and CDR2 SMNVEV (reference sequence). The V and J ends lost 5 bases and 2 bases respectively, with 19 bases between them. The CDR3 is 16 residues long. The CDR3 protein is CASSPGLFTFAYEQYF. CDR3 nucleotides: TGTGCCAGCAGTCCTGGACTGTTTACATTCGCCTACGAGCAGTACTTC.

The V gene is TRBV14, the J gene TRBJ2-3; possible D gene TRBD2, 5 bases. Per the germline V gene, CDR1 is SGHDN and CDR2 is FVKESK. The CDR3 contains 15 residues. Trimming took 1 base from V and 0 from J, leaving 8 bases between them. DNA of the CDR3: TGTGCCAGCAGCCAAGGAGGGTCGAGCACAGATACGCAGTATTTT. Translation: CASSQGGSSTDTQYF. Combining the CDR3 with reference TRBV14 and TRBJ2-3 gives the whole variable domain EAGVTQFPSHSVIEKGQTVTLRCDPISGHDNLYWYRRVMGKEIKFLLHFVKESKQDESGMPNNRFLAERTGGTYSTLKVQPAELEDSGVYFCASSQGGSSTDTQYFGPGTRLTVL.

The V and J genes are TRBV5-5 and TRBJ1-1, with D possibly matching TRBD1 (5 bases). Germline CDR1 reads SGHKS; CDR2 reads YYEKEE (reference sequence). V dropped 0 bases and J dropped 0 bases, with 9 bases sitting between them. The CDR3 loop spans 15 amino acids. The DNA of the CDR3 is TGTGCCAGCAGCTTGGTTAGACAGATGAACACTGAAGCTTTCTTT. Protein: CASSLVRQMNTEAFF.

The chain has TRBV29-1 and TRBJ2-7, with D perhaps TRBD2 (5 bases). The length of the CDR3 is 13 residues. The V gene's germline CDR1 is SQVTM and CDR2 ANQGSEA. V lost 1 base to trimming and J lost 2 bases, with 9 bases between them. CDR3 amino acids: CSVEGRGTYEQYF. The DNA for the CDR3 is TGCAGCGTTGAAGGCCGGGGAACCTACGAGCAGTACTTC.

This chain links TRBV4-1 with TRBJ2-7; D call uncertain. Germline V gene sequence: CDR1 MGHRA, CDR2 YSYEKL. V was trimmed by 0 bases and J by 5 bases, leaving 5 bases between them. The CDR3 is 12 residues long. CDR3 sequence: CASSQDYNEQYF. The CDR3 nucleotides are TGCGCCAGCAGCCAAGATTACAACGAGCAGTACTTC.

V and J are TRBV19 and TRBJ1-2, with 9 bases fitting TRBD1. The CDR3 contains 14 residues. Germline trimming cut 10 bases from V and 4 bases from J; bases unmatched to any gene: 10. Germline loops: CDR1 LNHDA, CDR2 SQIVND (reference sequence). CDR3 residues: CATGVGQGGYGYTF. In DNA, the CDR3 is TGTGCCACCGGGGTGGGACAGGGTGGCTATGGCTACACCTTC.

This clone was detected only once. The chain carries TRBV4-1 and TRBJ2-7; D is uncertain. Germline V gene sequence: CDR1 MGHRA, CDR2 YSYEKL. Between the trimmed V and J ends, which lost 0 bases and 2 bases, there was a span of 11 bases. This CDR3 contains 15 residues. The DNA for the CDR3 is TGCGCCAGCAGCCAAGAGCAAACAGTGCCCTACGAGCAGTACTTC. Translated, it gives CASSQEQTVPYEQYF.

The CDR3 sequence: CASSPKGTSGLNTGELFF. In DNA, the CDR3 is TGTGCCAGCAGCCCGAAGGGGACTAGCGGGCTGAACACCGGGGAGCTGTTTTTT. The chain has TRBV5-4 and TRBJ2-2; TRBD2 aligns across 12 bases. The V gene's germline CDR1 is SGHNT and CDR2 YYREEE (reference sequence). The CDR3 length is 18 residues. Trimming at V came to 4 bases and at J to 1 base, leaving 8 bases not matched to a gene.

This rearrangement joins TRBV2 to TRBJ2-3; 8 positions agree with TRBD2. J lost 6 bases, V lost 4 bases, and 3 bases had no gene match. The CDR3 extends over 13 amino acids. Germline V lookup: CDR1 SNHLY, CDR2 FYNNEI. CDR3 sequence: CASSVGGRDTQYF. The CDR3 DNA reads as TGTGCCAGCAGTGTTGGCGGGAGGGATACGCAGTATTTT.